This T cell receptor (beta chain) was identified during a study of T-cell reconstitution after alpha-beta-depleted transplantation in children. Using unique molecular identifiers, the investigators prepared the TCRbeta library. In TCRdb, the PCR reads were re-called with MiXCR into one record per CDR3 protein. The sample includes fewer than 400,000 distinct CDR3 sequences, roughly 22% of them seen just once. This clonotype was counted only a few times. This clonotype was sampled from a human donor who donated a stem cell graft to a child with acute myeloid leukemia. The sample was PBMCs from the stem cell graft donor, taken from the stem cell graft.

CDR3 in amino acids: CARGEGATDTQYF. The DNA for the CDR3 is TGTGCCAGGGGGGAGGGGGCCACAGATACGCAGTATTTT. V gene TRBV11-2 combines with J gene TRBJ2-3; TRBD1 or TRBD2 may be the D gene (7 bases each). The CDR3 is made up of 13 amino acids. Germline CDR1 and CDR2: SGHAT and FQNNGV. The germline V and J ends were trimmed by 9 bases and 2 bases, with 12 bases remaining between them.